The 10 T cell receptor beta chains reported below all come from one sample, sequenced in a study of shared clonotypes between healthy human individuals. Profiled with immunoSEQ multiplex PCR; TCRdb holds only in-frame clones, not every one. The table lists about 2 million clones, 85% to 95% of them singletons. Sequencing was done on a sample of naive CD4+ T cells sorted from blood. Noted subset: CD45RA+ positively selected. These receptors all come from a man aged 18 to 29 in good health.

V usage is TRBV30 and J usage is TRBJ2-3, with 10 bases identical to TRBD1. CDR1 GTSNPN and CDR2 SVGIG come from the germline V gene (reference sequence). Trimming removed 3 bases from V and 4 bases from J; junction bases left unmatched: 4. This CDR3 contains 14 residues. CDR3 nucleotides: TGTGCCTGGAGCGGGACAGGGGTACCAGATACGCAGTATTTT. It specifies CAWSGTGVPDTQYF.

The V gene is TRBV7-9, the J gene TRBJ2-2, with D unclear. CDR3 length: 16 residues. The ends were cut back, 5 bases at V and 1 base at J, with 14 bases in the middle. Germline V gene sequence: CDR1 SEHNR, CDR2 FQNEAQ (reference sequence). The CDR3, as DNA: TGTGCCAGCAGCCCAGTGGGCAGACGGAACACCGGGGAGCTGTTTTTT. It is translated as CASSPVGRRNTGELFF.

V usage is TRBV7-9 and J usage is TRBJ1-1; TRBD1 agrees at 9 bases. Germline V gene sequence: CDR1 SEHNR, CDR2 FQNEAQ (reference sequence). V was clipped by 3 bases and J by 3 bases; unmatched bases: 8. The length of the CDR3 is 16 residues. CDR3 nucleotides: TGTGCCAGCAGCTTCCCGGGACAGGGAATGGACACTGAAGCTTTCTTT. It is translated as CASSFPGQGMDTEAFF.

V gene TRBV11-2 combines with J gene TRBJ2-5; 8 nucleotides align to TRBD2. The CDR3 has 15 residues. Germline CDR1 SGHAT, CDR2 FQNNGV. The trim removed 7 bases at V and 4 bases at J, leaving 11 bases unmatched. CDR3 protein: CASNRGGGWLETQYF. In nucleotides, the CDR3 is TGTGCCAGCAACCGGGGGGGAGGTTGGCTAGAGACCCAGTACTTC.

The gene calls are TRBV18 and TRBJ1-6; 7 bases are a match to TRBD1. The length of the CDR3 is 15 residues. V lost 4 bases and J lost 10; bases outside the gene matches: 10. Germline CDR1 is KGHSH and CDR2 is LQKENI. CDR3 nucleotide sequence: TGTGCCAGCTCACGGACAGGTCAACAATCGTCACCCCTCCACTTT. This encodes CASSRTGQQSSPLHF.

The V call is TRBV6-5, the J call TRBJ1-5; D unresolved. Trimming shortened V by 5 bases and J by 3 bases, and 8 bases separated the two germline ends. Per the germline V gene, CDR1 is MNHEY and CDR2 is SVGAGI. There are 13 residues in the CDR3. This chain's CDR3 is CASSNTYNQPQHF. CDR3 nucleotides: TGTGCCAGCAGTAACACTTACAATCAGCCCCAGCATTTT.

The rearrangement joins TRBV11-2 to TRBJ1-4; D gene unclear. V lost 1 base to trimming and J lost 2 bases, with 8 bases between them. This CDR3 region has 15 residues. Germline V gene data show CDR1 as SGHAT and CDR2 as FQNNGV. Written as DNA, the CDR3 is TGTGCCAGCAGCTTAGTTGGACGTACTAATGAAAAACTGTTTTTT. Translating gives CASSLVGRTNEKLFF.

CDR3 region: CASTSGSSGNTIYF. The CDR3, as DNA: TGTGCCAGCACCTCCGGGAGCTCAGGAAACACCATATATTTT. This sequence joins TRBV28 and TRBJ1-3, with D hard to call. V was cut by 7 bases and J by 4 bases, with 14 bases left in between. This CDR3 comprises 14 residues. Germline V gives CDR1 MDHEN, CDR2 SYDVKM.

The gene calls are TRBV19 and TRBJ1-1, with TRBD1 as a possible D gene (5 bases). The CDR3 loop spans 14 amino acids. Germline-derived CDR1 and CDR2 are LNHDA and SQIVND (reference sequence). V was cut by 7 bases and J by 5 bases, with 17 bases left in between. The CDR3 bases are TGTGCCAGTACGGGGGACCCCCGATGGACTGAAGCTTTCTTT. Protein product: CASTGDPRWTEAFF.

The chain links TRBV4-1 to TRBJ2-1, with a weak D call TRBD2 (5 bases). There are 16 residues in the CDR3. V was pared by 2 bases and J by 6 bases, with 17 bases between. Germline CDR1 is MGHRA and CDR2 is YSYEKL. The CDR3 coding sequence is TGCGCCAGCAGCCAACCCCAGGCTCTAGCACGCAATGAGCAGTTCTTC. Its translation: CASSQPQALARNEQFF.